This TCR beta chain was sequenced in a study of T cells in narcolepsy. Produced via immunoSEQ multiplex PCR; TCRdb's table is partial and in-frame only. The sample contains 25,000 to 30,000 clones, about 80% of which appear only once. To note about this clone: Relative to the germline gene, one junction end is altered; a read error may explain this.

CDR1 SNHLY and CDR2 FYNNEI come from the germline V gene. The CDR3 contains 12 residues. The source is a human donor in good health. The chain employs TRBV2 and TRBJ2-3; either TRBD1 or TRBD2 may supply D (5 bases each). Sequenced material: memory (CD45RA-) CD4+ T cells from blood. The CDR3: CASGTLTGTQYF. CDR3 DNA: TGTGCCAGCGGGACCCTCACAGGTACGCAGTATTTT.